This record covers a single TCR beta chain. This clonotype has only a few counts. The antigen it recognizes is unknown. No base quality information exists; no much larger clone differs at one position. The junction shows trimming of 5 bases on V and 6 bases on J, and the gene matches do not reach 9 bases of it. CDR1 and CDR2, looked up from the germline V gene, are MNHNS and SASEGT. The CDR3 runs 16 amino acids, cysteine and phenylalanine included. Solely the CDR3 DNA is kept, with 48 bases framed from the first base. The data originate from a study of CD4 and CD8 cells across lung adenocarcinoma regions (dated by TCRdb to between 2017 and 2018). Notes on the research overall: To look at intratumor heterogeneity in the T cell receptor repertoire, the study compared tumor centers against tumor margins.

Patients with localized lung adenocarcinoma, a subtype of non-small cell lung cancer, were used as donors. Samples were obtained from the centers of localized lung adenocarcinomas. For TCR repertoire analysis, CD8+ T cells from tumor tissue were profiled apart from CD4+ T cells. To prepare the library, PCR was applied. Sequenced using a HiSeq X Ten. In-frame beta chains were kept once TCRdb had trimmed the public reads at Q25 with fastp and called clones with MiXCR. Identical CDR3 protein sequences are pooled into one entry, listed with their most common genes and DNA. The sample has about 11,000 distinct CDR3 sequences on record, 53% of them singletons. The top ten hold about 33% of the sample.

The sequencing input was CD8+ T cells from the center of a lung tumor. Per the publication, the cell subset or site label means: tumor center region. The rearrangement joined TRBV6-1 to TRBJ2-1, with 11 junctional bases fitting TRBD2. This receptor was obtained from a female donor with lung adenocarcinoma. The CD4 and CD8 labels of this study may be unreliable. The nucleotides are TGTGCCAGCAGTTTAAGGGCTGGACTAGCGGGCAATGAGCAGTTCTTC. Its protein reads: CASSLRAGLAGNEQFF.